This record looks at one TCR beta chain sequence and its context. Its matching antigen is unknown. The CDR3 loop spans 14 amino acids. V lost 5 bases, J lost 7 bases, and 7 bases stayed unmatched. From germline, CDR1 is MDHEN and CDR2 SYDVKM. The data belong to a study of T cell responses to AZD1222 COVID-19 vaccine. About the study: Timing groups of about 4 and about 12 weeks for second doses were pooled. Overall study results and limits: Spike-specific TCR breadth and depth were elevated following two AZD1222 doses. Donors were chiefly white British, with a greater number of females, and clonal diversity was perhaps underestimated. Only five or six individuals given AZD1222 were seropositive at baseline.

Here immunoSEQ multiplex PCR was the method, and the copy in TCRdb shows in-frame clones only, minus some. The profile shows some 92,000 clones, about 91% of them singletons. This specimen was peripheral blood, taken on day 0 of AZD1222 vaccination. This clonotype originated in an adult in good health. The genes are TRBV28 and TRBJ1-4; 7 bases map to TRBD1. CDR3 in DNA: TGTGCCAGCAGTCCGACAGGGCGCGGTGAAAAACTGTTTTTT. As protein: CASSPTGRGEKLFF.